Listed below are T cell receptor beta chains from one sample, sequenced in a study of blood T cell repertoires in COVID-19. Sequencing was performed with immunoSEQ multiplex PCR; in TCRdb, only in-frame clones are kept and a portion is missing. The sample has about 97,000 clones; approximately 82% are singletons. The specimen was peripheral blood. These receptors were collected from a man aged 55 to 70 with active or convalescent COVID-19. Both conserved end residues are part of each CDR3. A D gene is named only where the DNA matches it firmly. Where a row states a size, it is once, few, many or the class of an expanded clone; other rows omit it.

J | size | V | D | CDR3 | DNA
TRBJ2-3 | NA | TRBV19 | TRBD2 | CASSTTGTRRDTQYF | TGTGCCAGTAGTACGACCGGGACTAGGCGCGATACGCAGTATTTT
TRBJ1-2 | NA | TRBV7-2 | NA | CASSPGLGGLGNYGYTF | TGTGCCAGCAGCCCAGGGCTGGGGGGTTTAGGGAACTATGGCTACACCTTC
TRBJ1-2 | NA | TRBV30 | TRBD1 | CARRQGLDYGYTF | TGTGCCCGACGACAGGGTTTGGACTATGGCTACACCTTC
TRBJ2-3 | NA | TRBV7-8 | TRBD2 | CASSRGSASSTDTQYF | TGTGCCAGTTCCCGCGGGAGCGCTTCTAGCACAGATACGCAGTATTTT
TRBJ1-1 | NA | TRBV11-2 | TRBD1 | CASSSTGGVSTEAFF | TGTGCCAGCAGCTCCACAGGGGGCGTGAGCACTGAAGCTTTCTTT
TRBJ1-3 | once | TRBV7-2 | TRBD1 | CASSGGRDRAIYF | TGTGCCAGCAGCGGAGGACGGGACAGGGCCATATATTTT
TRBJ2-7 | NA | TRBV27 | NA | CASSLRTRAHYEQYF | TGTGCCAGCAGTTTAAGGACCAGGGCCCACTACGAGCAGTACTTC
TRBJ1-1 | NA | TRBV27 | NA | CASTPAGAGTEAFF | TGTGCCAGCACACCCGCGGGGGCAGGCACTGAAGCTTTCTTT
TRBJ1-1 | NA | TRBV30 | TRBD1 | CAWSRGGPALLNTEAFF | TGTGCCTGGAGTCGAGGGGGCCCTGCCCTTTTGAACACTGAAGCTTTCTTT
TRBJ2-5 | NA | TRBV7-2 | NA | CASSPTSGLGTQYF | TGTGCCAGCAGCCCAACAAGCGGGTTAGGGACCCAGTACTTC
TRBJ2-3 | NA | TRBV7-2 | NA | CASSLAASGSPAGTQYF | TGTGCCAGCAGCTTAGCGGCCAGCGGCAGCCCCGCGGGGACGCAGTATTTT
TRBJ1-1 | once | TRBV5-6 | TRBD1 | CASSSLTGARNTEAFF | TGTGCCAGCAGCTCGCTAACAGGGGCACGTAACACTGAAGCTTTCTTT
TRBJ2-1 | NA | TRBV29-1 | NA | CSVGPRVAGYNEQFF | TGCAGCGTTGGACCCAGGGTTGCCGGCTACAATGAGCAGTTCTTC
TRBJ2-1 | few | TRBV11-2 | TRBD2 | CASSLRPTSGTDEQFF | TGTGCCAGCAGCCTCCGCCCGACTAGCGGGACAGATGAGCAGTTCTTC
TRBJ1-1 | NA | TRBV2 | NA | CASRAGLGNTEAFF | TGTGCCAGCAGGGCAGGGTTAGGGAACACTGAAGCTTTCTTT
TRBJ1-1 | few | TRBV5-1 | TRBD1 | CASSRGDRNTEAFF | TGCGCCAGCAGCCGAGGGGACAGGAACACTGAAGCTTTCTTT
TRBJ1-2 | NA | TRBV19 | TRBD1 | CASRPSAGGFGYTF | TGTGCCAGTAGACCCTCGGCAGGGGGGTTTGGCTACACCTTC
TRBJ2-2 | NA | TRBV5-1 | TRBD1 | CASSPGTARGTGELFF | TGCGCCAGCAGCCCAGGGACAGCGCGAGGCACCGGGGAGCTGTTTTTT
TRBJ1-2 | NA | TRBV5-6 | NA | CASSSRTGGYTF | TGTGCCAGCAGCTCTAGAACAGGTGGCTACACCTTC